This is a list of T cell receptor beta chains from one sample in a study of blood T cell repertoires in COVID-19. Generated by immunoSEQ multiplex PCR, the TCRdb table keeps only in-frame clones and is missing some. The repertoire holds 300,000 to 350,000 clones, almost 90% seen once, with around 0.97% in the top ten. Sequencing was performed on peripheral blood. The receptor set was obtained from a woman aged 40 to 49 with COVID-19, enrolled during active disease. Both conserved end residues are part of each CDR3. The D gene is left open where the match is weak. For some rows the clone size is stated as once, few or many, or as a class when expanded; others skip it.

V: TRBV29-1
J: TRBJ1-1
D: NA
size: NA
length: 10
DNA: TGCAGCGCTCTACAGGGAGAAGCTTTCTTT
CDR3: CSALQGEAFF

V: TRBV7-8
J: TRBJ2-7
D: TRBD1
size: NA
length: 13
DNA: TGTGCCAGCAGCTTAGGGACAGGGTACGAGCAGTACTTC
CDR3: CASSLGTGYEQYF

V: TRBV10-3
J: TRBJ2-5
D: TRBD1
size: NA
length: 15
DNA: TGTGCCACCTGGGACAGGGGGACCGGGAGAGAGACCCAGTACTTC
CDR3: CATWDRGTGRETQYF

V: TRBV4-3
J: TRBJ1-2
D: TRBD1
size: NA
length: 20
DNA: TGCGCCAGCAGCCAAGTGTGGTCCGGGACAGGGGGCGCGGCTAACTATGGCTACACCTTC
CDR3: CASSQVWSGTGGAANYGYTF

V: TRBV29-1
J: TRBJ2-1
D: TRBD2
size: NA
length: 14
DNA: TGCAGCCCCAGGGGCGGGAGGTTCGGGAATGAGCAGTTCTTC
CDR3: CSPRGGRFGNEQFF

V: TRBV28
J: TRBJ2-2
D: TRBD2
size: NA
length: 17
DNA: TGTGCCAGCAGTTTATCCGGGAGGGGTCGCGGCACCGGGGAGCTGTTTTTT
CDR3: CASSLSGRGRGTGELFF

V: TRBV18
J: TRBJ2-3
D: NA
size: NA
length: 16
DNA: TGTGCCAGCTCACCGACTAGTCGGGAGTGGGCAGATACGCAGTATTTT
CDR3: CASSPTSREWADTQYF

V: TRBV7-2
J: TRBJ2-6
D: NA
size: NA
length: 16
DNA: TGTGCCAGCAGCCTACTTCACCCTACGGGGGCCAACGTCCTGACTTTC
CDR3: CASSLLHPTGANVLTF

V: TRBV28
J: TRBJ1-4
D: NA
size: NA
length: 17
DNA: TGTGCCAGCAGTTTAGGTGGCAGGGAGGGGTCTAATGAAAAACTGTTTTTT
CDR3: CASSLGGREGSNEKLFF

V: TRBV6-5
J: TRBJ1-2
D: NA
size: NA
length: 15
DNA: TGTGCCAGCAGCCCCAGGACAGTCTACAACTATGGCTACACCTTC
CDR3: CASSPRTVYNYGYTF

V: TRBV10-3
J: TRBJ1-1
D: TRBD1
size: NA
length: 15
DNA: TGTGCCATCAGTGAAAGACAGGGATTTGTCACTGAAGCTTTCTTT
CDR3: CAISERQGFVTEAFF

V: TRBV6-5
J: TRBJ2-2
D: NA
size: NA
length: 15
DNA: TGTGCCAGCAGTCCGGGGACAAGGAACACCGGGGAGCTGTTTTTT
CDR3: CASSPGTRNTGELFF

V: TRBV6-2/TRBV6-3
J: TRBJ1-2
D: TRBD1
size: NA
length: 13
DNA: TGTGCCAGCAGTTACCCTTCGGACAGGCCTCCCACCTTC
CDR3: CASSYPSDRPPTF

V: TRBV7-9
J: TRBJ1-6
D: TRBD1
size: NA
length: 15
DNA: TGTGCCAGCAGTACCGGGACAGGAGTTAATTCACCCCTCCACTTT
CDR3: CASSTGTGVNSPLHF

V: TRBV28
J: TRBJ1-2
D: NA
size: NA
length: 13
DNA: TGTGCCAGCAGTTTCAGGGCTAACTATGGCTACACCTTC
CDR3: CASSFRANYGYTF

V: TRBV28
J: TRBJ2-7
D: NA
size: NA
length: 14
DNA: TGTGCCAGCAGTTTTACGGGAGTGGAGTACGAGCAGTACTTC
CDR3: CASSFTGVEYEQYF

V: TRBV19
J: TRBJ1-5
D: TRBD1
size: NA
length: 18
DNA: TGTGCCAGTAGTTCAAAAATTCCAGGGGGAAAGGGCAATCAGCCCCAGCATTTT
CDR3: CASSSKIPGGKGNQPQHF

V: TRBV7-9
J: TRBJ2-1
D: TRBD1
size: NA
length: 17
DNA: TGTGCCAGCAGCCCTACGATCCGGGACAGGGGATACAATGAGCAGTTCTTC
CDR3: CASSPTIRDRGYNEQFF

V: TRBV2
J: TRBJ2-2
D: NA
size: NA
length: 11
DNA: TGTGCCAGCAGGTTCGGGATCTTCCTGTTTTTT
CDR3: CASRFGIFLFF

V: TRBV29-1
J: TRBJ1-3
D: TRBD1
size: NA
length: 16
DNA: TGCAGCGTTGAAGCCCGGACAGGACGCTCTGGAAACACCATATATTTT
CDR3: CSVEARTGRSGNTIYF

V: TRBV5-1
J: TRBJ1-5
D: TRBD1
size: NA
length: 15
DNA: TGCGCCAGCAGGCTTGACAGGGGGCTTCATCAGCCCCAGCATTTT
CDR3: CASRLDRGLHQPQHF

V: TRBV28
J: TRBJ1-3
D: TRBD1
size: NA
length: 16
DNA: TGTGCCAGCAGCCCCGGGACAGGGAAGTCTGGAAACACCATATATTTT
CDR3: CASSPGTGKSGNTIYF

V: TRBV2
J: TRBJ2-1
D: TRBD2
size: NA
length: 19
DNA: TGTGCCAGCAGTCGACAACCACCCCTCTTAGCGGGAGCGGGCAATGAGCAGTTCTTC
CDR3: CASSRQPPLLAGAGNEQFF

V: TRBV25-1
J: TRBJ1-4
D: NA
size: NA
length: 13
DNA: TGTGCCAGTTCACCCGGGGAGAGTGAAAAACTGTTTTTT
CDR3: CASSPGESEKLFF

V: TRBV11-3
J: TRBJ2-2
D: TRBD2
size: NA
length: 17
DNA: TGTGCCAGCAGTTGGACTAGCGGGGGGCCTAACACCGGGGAGCTGTTTTTT
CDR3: CASSWTSGGPNTGELFF

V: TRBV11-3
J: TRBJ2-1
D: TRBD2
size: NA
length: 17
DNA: TGTGCCAGCAGCTTTGGTAGCGGGAGCGCCTTGTACAATGAGCAGTTCTTC
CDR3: CASSFGSGSALYNEQFF

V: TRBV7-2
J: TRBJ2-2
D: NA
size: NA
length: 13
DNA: TGTGCCAGCAGCTCTATCCTGGCCGGGGAGCTGTTTTTT
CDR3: CASSSILAGELFF

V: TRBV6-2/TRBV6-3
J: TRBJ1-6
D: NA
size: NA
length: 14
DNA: TGTGCCAGCAGTTTGTGGGCCGCTAATTCACCCCTCCACTTT
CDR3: CASSLWAANSPLHF

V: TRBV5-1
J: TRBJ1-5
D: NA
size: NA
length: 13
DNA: TGCGCCAGCAGCTTGGCCTCGAATCAGCCCCAGCATTTT
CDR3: CASSLASNQPQHF

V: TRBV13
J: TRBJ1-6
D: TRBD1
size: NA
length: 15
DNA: TGTGCCAGCAGCTCATACAGGGGAATTAATTCACCCCTCCACTTT
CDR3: CASSSYRGINSPLHF

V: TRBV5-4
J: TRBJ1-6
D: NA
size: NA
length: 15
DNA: TGTGCCAGCAGCTTGCCTGGGAGGAATAATTCACCCCTCCACTTT
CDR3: CASSLPGRNNSPLHF

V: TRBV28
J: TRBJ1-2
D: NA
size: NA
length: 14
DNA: TGTGCCAGCAGTCCCCGGACAGATAACTATGGCTACACCTTC
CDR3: CASSPRTDNYGYTF

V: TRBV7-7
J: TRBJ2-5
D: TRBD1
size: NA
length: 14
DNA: TGTGCTAGCAGCCCCCAGACAGGGCAGGAGACCCAGTACTTC
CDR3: CASSPQTGQETQYF

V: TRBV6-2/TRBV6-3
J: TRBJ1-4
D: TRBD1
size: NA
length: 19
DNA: TGTGCCAGCAGTTACTCGAGGGGGCCCAATCGTGCAACTAATGAAAAACTGTTTTTT
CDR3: CASSYSRGPNRATNEKLFF

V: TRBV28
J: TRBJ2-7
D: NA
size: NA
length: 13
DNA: TGTGCCAGCAGTAGAGAACAGGGACGGAGGCAGTACTTC
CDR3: CASSREQGRRQYF

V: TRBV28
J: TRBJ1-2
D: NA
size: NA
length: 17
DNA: TGTGCCAGCAGTTCCCCAGGTGGGCTTCCGGCGCACTATGGCTACACCTTC
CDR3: CASSSPGGLPAHYGYTF

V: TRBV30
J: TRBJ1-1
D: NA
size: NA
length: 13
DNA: TGTGCCTGGGTTACACCTCCCGGCGGGGCAACTTTCTTT
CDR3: CAWVTPPGGATFF

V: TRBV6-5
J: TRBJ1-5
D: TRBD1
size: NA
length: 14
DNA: TGTGCCAGCGGGGACAGGGGATACAATCAGCCCCAGCATTTT
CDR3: CASGDRGYNQPQHF

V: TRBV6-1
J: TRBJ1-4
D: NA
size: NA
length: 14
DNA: TGTGCCAGCAGTGAAGGGACACAGATTGGAAAACTGTTTTTT
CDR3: CASSEGTQIGKLFF

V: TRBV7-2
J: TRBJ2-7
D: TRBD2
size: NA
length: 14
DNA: TGTGCCAGCAGTTTTAGCGGGTCAACCTACGAGCAGTACTTC
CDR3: CASSFSGSTYEQYF

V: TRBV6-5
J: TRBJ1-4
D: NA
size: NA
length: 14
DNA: TGTGCCAGCATGGGGGGTGCAACTAATGAAAAACTGTTTTTT
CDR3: CASMGGATNEKLFF

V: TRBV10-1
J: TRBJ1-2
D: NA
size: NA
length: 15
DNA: TGCGCCAGCAGTGGTCGAGAAGTTAAGATCTATGGCTACACCTTC
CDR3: CASSGREVKIYGYTF

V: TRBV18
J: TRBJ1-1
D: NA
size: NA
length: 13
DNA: TGTGCCAGCTCGCAGACAGGGAACACTGAAGCTTTCTTT
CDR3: CASSQTGNTEAFF

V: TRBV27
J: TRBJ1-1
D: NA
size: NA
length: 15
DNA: TGTGCCAGCAAGAGACGGACGGACATGAACACTGAAGCTTTCTTT
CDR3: CASKRRTDMNTEAFF

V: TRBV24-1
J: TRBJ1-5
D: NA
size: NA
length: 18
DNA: TGTGCCACCAGTGATTTCGGGGGGCCAGATACTAGCAATCAGCCCCAGCATTTT
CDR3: CATSDFGGPDTSNQPQHF

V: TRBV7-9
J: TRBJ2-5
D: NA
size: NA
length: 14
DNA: TGTGCCAGCAGCTTTCCAGGTCCCCAAGAGACCCAGTACTTC
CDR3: CASSFPGPQETQYF

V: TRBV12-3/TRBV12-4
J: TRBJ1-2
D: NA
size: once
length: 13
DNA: TGTGCCAGCAGTTCTTCTGGCAGCTATGGCTACACCTTC
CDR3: CASSSSGSYGYTF

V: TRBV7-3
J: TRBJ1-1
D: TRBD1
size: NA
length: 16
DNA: TGTGCCAGCAGCTTAGGGACAGGGGGCTCGGGGACTGAAGCTTTCTTT
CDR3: CASSLGTGGSGTEAFF

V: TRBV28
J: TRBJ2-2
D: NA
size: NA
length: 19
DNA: TGTGCCAGCAGTCCTTGGATGGGGGGCGCGGGAGCGAACACCGGGGAGCTGTTTTTT
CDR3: CASSPWMGGAGANTGELFF

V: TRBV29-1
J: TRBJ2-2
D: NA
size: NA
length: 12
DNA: TGCAGCGCCGGAGTGAACACCGGGGAGCTGTTTTTT
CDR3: CSAGVNTGELFF

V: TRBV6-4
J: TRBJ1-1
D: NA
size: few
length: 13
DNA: TGTGCCAGCAGTTCAGGGTTGAACACTGAAGCTTTCTTT
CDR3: CASSSGLNTEAFF

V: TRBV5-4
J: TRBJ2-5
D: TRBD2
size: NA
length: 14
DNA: TGTGCCAGCAGCTTGGGACTAGCGGGAGAGACCCAGTACTTC
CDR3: CASSLGLAGETQYF

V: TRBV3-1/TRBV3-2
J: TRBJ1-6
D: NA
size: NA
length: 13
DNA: TGTGCCAGCAGCCAAGCCATTAATTCACCCCTCCACTTT
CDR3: CASSQAINSPLHF